The text below deals with one TCR beta chain. There are a few counts of this clonotype. There is no known antigen for this receptor. No base quality values were provided; no much bigger clone lies one nucleotide off. The intended sense of this specimen's time point label: around 42 days after influenza vaccine administration. Preparation of the library involved RT-PCR. The data were produced on an Illumina HiSeq 2500. The public sequencing data were trimmed at Q25 with fastp and processed into clonotypes with MiXCR by TCRdb, which kept only in-frame beta chains. Each entry merges the rows of one CDR3 protein and shows their most common DNA and genes. The sample yields 430,000 or so distinct CDR3 sequences; approximately 10% were counted once. The ten biggest clones cover over 9.5% of the sample. This record belongs to a study of response to subunit inactivated influenza vaccine (dated by TCRdb to the late 2010s). Background for the entire study: The study used deep quantitative T cell receptor repertoire profiling to track responses to a trivalent subunit inactivated influenza vaccine. The paper as a whole reports these results and caveats: The authors proposed that each seasonal influenza vaccination may bring in only a limited number of new T cells.

As encoded in the germline V gene (reference sequence), CDR1 is MNHEY while CDR2 is SMNVEV. The cysteine opens and the phenylalanine closes a CDR3 of 15 amino acids. Here the CDR3 DNA is all that survives: 45 bases in frame from base 1. The germline ends are 19 bases apart after V is trimmed by 8 bases and J by 5 bases. The source was PBMCs from blood, collected more than 35 days after vaccination. The chain uses TRBV27 and TRBJ2-1, and possibly TRBD2, on 5 matching bases. The source of this sequence is a man over 45 who received an inactivated influenza vaccine. Donor details come from another sample of the same person, matched by shared clones. The DNA reads as follows: TGTGCCAGCGCTAGGGATGGAGGCTCGGACAATGAGCAGTTCTTC. It is translated as CASARDGGSDNEQFF.